This TCR beta chain was found in a study of molecular identifiers for immune sequencing clone quantification. The CD8+CD4-CCR7+CD45RA+ phenotype defined the sorted naive CD8 T cells. Each CDR3 protein gets one entry after TCRdb re-called the PCR reads with MiXCR. The data show about 300,000 distinct CDR3 sequences, 20% to 25% seen once. The CDR3 consists of 13 residues. Trimming removed 8 bases at V and 1 base at J, with 11 bases between. CDR1 and CDR2 (germline): MNHNS, SASEGT. This clonotype was observed at least ten times. V usage is TRBV6-1 and J usage is TRBJ2-5; D is possibly TRBD2 (6 bases). The specimen sequenced was naive CD8+ T cells from blood, with Jurkat cell RNA spiked in. Subset meaning: FACS-sorted CD8+CD4-CCR7+CD45RA+ naive T cells. This receptor was taken from a human donor in good health. Some libraries in this study had Jurkat cell RNA spiked in. The chain's CDR3 is CASSEGFQETQYF. CDR3 in DNA: TGTGCCAGCTCGGAGGGGTTCCAAGAGACCCAGTACTTC.